This T cell receptor beta chain was recovered during a study of shared T cell receptors in the human thymus. The method was immunoSEQ multiplex PCR; TCRdb's version includes in-frame clones alone and lacks a portion of them. The profile shows 500,000 to 550,000 clones, approximately 80% of them singletons. These data were also reused for a study on human thymus T cells. That report adds: Among the donors, all were healthy Finnish infants having corrective surgery for congenital heart defects.

Sequencing used thymocytes. The receptor comes from a boy less than two years old with a congenital heart defect.

CDR3 sequence reads: CASSLSRTGSYGYTF. Here the CDR3 DNA reads TGTGCCAGCAGCTTATCTAGGACAGGGAGCTATGGCTACACCTTC. The V call is TRBV7-8, the J call TRBJ1-2, with 8 bases aligning to TRBD1. Trimming removed 2 bases from V and 4 bases from J; junction bases left unmatched: 6. From germline, CDR1 is SGHVS and CDR2 FQNEAQ. The CDR3 extends over 15 amino acids.